Listed here are 27 T cell receptor beta chains from one sample, sequenced in a study of CD8+ T cells in alopecia areata. TCR sequencing used cDNA made by reverse transcription of extracted RNA. The method was immunoSEQ multiplex PCR; TCRdb's version includes in-frame clones alone and lacks a portion of them. The sample holds roughly 180,000 clones, 45% to 65% seen once. Treatment given: oral pan-JAK inhibitor, 5-10 mg twice daily. The sample here was CD4+ T cells sorted from blood, taken at week 4, from a patient treated with tofacitinib. These TCRs come from a human donor with alopecia areata.

V gene TRBV19 combines with J gene TRBJ1-4; D ambiguous. Looked up from germline, CDR1 is LNHDA and CDR2 is SQIVND (reference sequence). The length of the CDR3 is 15 residues. V was trimmed by 6 bases and J by 7 bases, leaving 18 bases between them. This CDR3 reads CASSRRVDWSEKLFF. CDR3 bases: TGTGCCAGTAGCCGGAGGGTGGATTGGAGTGAAAAACTGTTTTTT. Full variable domain (outside the CDR3, taken from reference TRBV19 and TRBJ1-4): DGGITQSPKYLFRKEGQNVTLSCEQNLNHDAMYWYRQDPGQGLRLIYYSQIVNDFQKGDIAEGYSVSREKKESFPLTVTSAQKNPTAFYLCASSRRVDWSEKLFFGSGTQLSVL.

The chain has TRBV6-4 and TRBJ1-6; D ambiguous. From germline, CDR1 is MRHNA and CDR2 SNTAGT. Trimming took off 2 bases at V and 6 bases at J, with 5 bases between the two ends. CDR3 length: 13 residues. CDR3 DNA sequence: TGTGCCAGCAGTGACAGCTCTAATTCACCCCTCCACTTT. As protein: CASSDSSNSPLHF.

V usage is TRBV5-6 and J usage is TRBJ1-5; no reliable D call. The germline V gene has CDR1 SGHDT and CDR2 YYEEEE. V lost 4 bases, J lost 9 bases, and 14 bases lay in between. The CDR3 loop spans 13 amino acids. CDR3 DNA sequence: TGTGCCAGCAGCCCGGACCCCGAGGGGCCCCAGCATTTT. Protein product: CASSPDPEGPQHF.

The J gene is TRBJ1-2, the V gene TRBV30; TRBD1 might be the D (5 bases). The CDR3 spans 14 residues. Germline V gene lookup returns CDR1 GTSNPN and CDR2 SVGIG (reference sequence). The ends were cut back, 3 bases at V and 4 bases at J, with 15 bases in the middle. The CDR3 DNA is TGTGCCTGGAGGCGGGGACTGCATGGCTATGGCTACACCTTC. It yields the protein CAWRRGLHGYGYTF.

The chain combines TRBV4-2 with TRBJ2-2; 12 nucleotides match TRBD2. Germline V gene lookup returns CDR1 LGHNA and CDR2 YNFKEQ. The V and J ends lost 2 bases and 5 bases, in that order; junction bases with no gene match: 3. This CDR3 has 16 amino acids. CDR3 sequence reads: CASSQLAGGPTGELFF. The CDR3 DNA reads TGTGCCAGCAGCCAACTAGCGGGGGGGCCGACCGGGGAGCTGTTTTTT.

There are a few counts of this clone. The gene calls are TRBV7-9 and TRBJ1-2; weak D call: TRBD1 (5 bases). The V end was cut by 6 bases, the J end by 5 bases, with 13 bases between. This CDR3 has 13 amino acids. The germline V gene has CDR1 SEHNR and CDR2 FQNEAQ (reference sequence). The CDR3 spells CASRRSGGYGYTF. CDR3 in DNA: TGTGCCAGCAGACGATCTGGGGGATATGGCTACACCTTC.

With regard to this clone: The same CDR3 is also encoded by other DNA sequences in this sample. The chain couples TRBV30 to TRBJ2-3; D is ambiguous. CDR3 size: 13 residues. CDR1 and CDR2 (germline): GTSNPN, SVGIG (reference sequence). With 0 bases removed from V and 4 bases from J, the gap between germline ends came to 8 bases. The CDR3, as DNA: TGTGCCTGGAGTGTACCAGGTGCAGATACGCAGTATTTT. Translation: CAWSVPGADTQYF.

V usage is TRBV11-2 and J usage is TRBJ2-3; 14 nucleotides agree with TRBD2. The V gene's germline CDR1 is SGHAT and CDR2 FQNNGV. V shed 5 bases, J shed 2 bases, and the junction held 6 bases outside the gene matches. The CDR3 covers 17 residues. CDR3 amino acids: CASSKRLAGGDTDTQYF. The CDR3 nucleotides are TGTGCCAGCAGCAAAAGACTAGCGGGGGGGGACACAGATACGCAGTATTTT.

The chain employs TRBV15 and TRBJ2-3; maybe TRBD1 (5 bases). Germline-derived CDR1 and CDR2 are LNHNV and YYDKDF (reference sequence). The CDR3 loop spans 17 amino acids. With 8 bases removed from V and 3 bases from J, the gap between germline ends came to 24 bases. CDR3 sequence reads: CATGTGKHSVSTDTQYF. The DNA of the CDR3 is TGTGCCACCGGTACAGGAAAGCATTCCGTCTCTACAGATACGCAGTATTTT.

This clone was observed a handful of times. V is TRBV4-2 and J is TRBJ2-1, with D perhaps TRBD2 (7 bases). Germline V CDR1 and CDR2: LGHNA, YNFKEQ. The length of the CDR3 is 15 residues. The V end lost 1 base, the J end lost 2 bases, and 9 bases lay between the germline ends. The CDR3 reads CASSQGGGPYNEQFF. CDR3 coding DNA: TGTGCCAGCAGCCAAGGCGGGGGCCCCTACAATGAGCAGTTCTTC.

The J gene is TRBJ2-7, the V gene TRBV6-5; 8 nucleotides align to TRBD1. CDR1 and CDR2 (germline): MNHEY, SVGAGI. This CDR3 is built from 15 residues. V was pared by 5 bases and J by 4 bases, with 10 bases of the junction left unmatched. CDR3 DNA sequence: TGTGCCAGCAGTGTCGGACAGGGAGGTCAGTACGAGCAGTACTTC. As protein: CASSVGQGGQYEQYF.

The chain uses TRBV5-1 and TRBJ1-1, with a possible D match to TRBD1 (5 bases). The V and J ends lost 0 bases and 0 bases respectively, with 9 bases between them. Germline V gives CDR1 SGHRS, CDR2 YFSETQ. The length of the CDR3 is 15 residues. The CDR3 DNA reads as TGCGCCAGCAGCTTGGGTGACAGATTGAACACTGAAGCTTTCTTT. The encoded protein is CASSLGDRLNTEAFF. Supplemented by reference TRBV5-1 and TRBJ1-1, the full variable domain reads KAGVTQTPRYLIKTRGQQVTLSCSPISGHRSVSWYQQTPGQGLQFLFEYFSETQRNKGNFPGRFSGRQFSNSRSEMNVSTLELGDSALYLCASSLGDRLNTEAFFGQGTRLTVV.

V and J are TRBV30 and TRBJ2-3; 9 bases are a match to TRBD2. There are 13 residues in the CDR3. The germline gives CDR1 GTSNPN, CDR2 SVGIG (reference sequence). V dropped 4 bases and J dropped 5; count of bases not matched to a gene: 4. CDR3 loop: CAWTSGVKDTQYF. DNA for the CDR3: TGTGCCTGGACTAGCGGGGTCAAAGATACGCAGTATTTT.

The sample holds a few counts of this clone. The rearrangement joins TRBV29-1 to TRBJ2-7; D may be TRBD2 (6 bases). This CDR3 comprises 14 residues. V gave up 4 bases and J gave up 2 bases, with 15 bases separating them. Germline-derived CDR1 and CDR2 are SQVTM and ANQGSEA. The CDR3: CSVVEEGVPYEQYF. For the CDR3, the DNA is TGCAGCGTTGTGGAGGAGGGCGTGCCCTACGAGCAGTACTTC.

V gene TRBV2 combines with J gene TRBJ1-2; no definite D call. Germline V gene lookup returns CDR1 SNHLY and CDR2 FYNNEI. Trimming took off 7 bases at V and 5 bases at J, with 8 bases between the two ends. This CDR3 is 11 amino acids long. This CDR3 is CASKEGYGYTF. CDR3 bases: TGTGCCAGCAAGGAGGGTTATGGCTACACCTTC.

This sequence joins TRBV29-1 and TRBJ2-3; TRBD2 might be the D (6 bases). The CDR3 is 15 residues long. Germline lookup yields CDR1 SQVTM and CDR2 ANQGSEA. The ends were cut back, 3 bases at V and 1 base at J, with 14 bases in the middle. CDR3 DNA: TGCAGCGTTGATGGAGGGCCCTCCGGCACAGATACGCAGTATTTT. Its protein is CSVDGGPSGTDTQYF.

This clone has more than one count but fewer than ten. The chain is built from TRBV23-1 and TRBJ2-3; weak D call: TRBD1 (6 bases). TRBV23-1 is treated as an ORF (open reading frame) with a function not yet certain. The CDR3 is made up of 16 amino acids. V lost 1 base and J 6 bases, leaving 17 bases between the germline ends. DNA for the CDR3: TGCGCCAGCAGTCAATATCTTAGGCGACAGGCGGATACGCAGTATTTT. This translates into CASSQYLRRQADTQYF.

The chain has TRBV7-9 and TRBJ2-1; 14 bases fit TRBD2. CDR1 and CDR2 from the germline V gene are SEHNR and FQNEAQ (reference sequence). V was pared by 5 bases and J by 6 bases, with 3 bases of the junction left unmatched. The CDR3 totals 15 residues. The CDR3 nucleotides are TGTGCCAGCAGCCTGACTAGCGGGGGGGTCAATGAGCAGTTCTTC. Protein: CASSLTSGGVNEQFF.

CDR3 DNA: TGTGCCTGGAGTCCCCAGGACAGTCGGGAAGCCAGGGGCTACACCTTC. It encodes CAWSPQDSREARGYTF. V usage is TRBV30 and J usage is TRBJ1-2, with TRBD1 as a possible D gene (6 bases). Trimming pared 2 bases from V and 8 bases from J, leaving 24 bases between. The CDR3 runs 16 residues. Per the germline V gene, CDR1 is GTSNPN and CDR2 is SVGIG (reference sequence).

The rearrangement links TRBV27 to TRBJ2-7, with 7 bases identical to TRBD1. The germline V gene has CDR1 MNHEY and CDR2 SMNVEV (reference sequence). The V gene end was trimmed by 6 bases and the J gene end by 2 bases; junction bases not matched to a gene: 10. The CDR3 length is 15 residues. The CDR3: CASRPDWGQTYEQYF. Written as DNA, the CDR3 is TGTGCCAGCAGGCCCGATTGGGGACAGACCTACGAGCAGTACTTC.

The chain employs TRBV23-1 and TRBJ2-1, with D hard to call. TRBV23-1 is assigned to the ORF class and has an uncertain function. This CDR3 has 15 amino acids. Trimming shortened V by 0 bases and J by 5 bases, and 11 bases separated the two germline ends. The CDR3 spells CASSQSMNTDNEQFF. The CDR3, as DNA: TGCGCCAGCAGTCAATCGATGAATACAGACAATGAGCAGTTCTTC.

The chain couples TRBV2 to TRBJ2-1; 14 bases line up with TRBD2. V lost 6 bases, J lost 3 bases, and 4 bases stayed unmatched. CDR3 length: 16 residues. Per germline, CDR1 SNHLY and CDR2 FYNNEI. The CDR3, as DNA: TGTGCCAGCAGGAGACTAGCGGGGGGGAACTACAATGAGCAGTTCTTC. Translation: CASRRLAGGNYNEQFF.

J is TRBJ1-1 and V is TRBV29-1; tentative D call: TRBD1 (5 bases). Between the trimmed V and J ends, which lost 7 bases and 1 base, there was a span of 13 bases. This CDR3 is 13 amino acids long. Germline CDR1 is SQVTM and CDR2 is ANQGSEA. The CDR3 bases are TGCAGCGGTTCCGGGACTCCGAACACTGAAGCTTTCTTT. Its protein is CSGSGTPNTEAFF.

The V and J genes are TRBV30 and TRBJ2-7, with D perhaps matching TRBD1 (6 bases). The CDR3 has 13 residues. Trimming pared 3 bases from V and 2 bases from J, leaving 11 bases between. CDR1 is GTSNPN, CDR2 SVGIG, per germline (reference sequence). This CDR3 reads CAWRGTNPYEQYF. The CDR3 DNA reads TGTGCCTGGAGAGGGACAAACCCCTACGAGCAGTACTTC. The full variable domain, rest sourced from reference TRBV30 and TRBJ2-7, is SQTIHQWPATLVQPVGSPLSLECTVEGTSNPNLYWYRQAAGRGLQLLFYSVGIGQISSEVPQNLSASRPQDRQFILSSKKLLLSDSGFYLCAWRGTNPYEQYFGPGTRLTVT.

The V call is TRBV7-9, the J call TRBJ2-1; 7 bases line up with TRBD2. The germline CDR1 and CDR2 sequences are SEHNR and FQNEAQ (reference sequence). V was pared by 5 bases and J by 4 bases, with 8 bases of the junction left unmatched. The CDR3 consists of 15 residues. DNA of the CDR3: TGTGCCAGCAGCAATAGCGGGCCCGCTTACAATGAGCAGTTCTTC. This sequence encodes CASSNSGPAYNEQFF.

The gene calls are TRBV30 and TRBJ2-7; D not resolved. Germline-derived CDR1 and CDR2 are GTSNPN and SVGIG (reference sequence). V lost 3 bases, J lost 3 bases, and 6 bases lay in between. The CDR3 is made up of 11 amino acids. CDR3 in DNA: TGTGCCTGGAGCGATAACTACGAGCAGTACTTC. It is translated as CAWSDNYEQYF.

The genes are TRBV29-1 and TRBJ1-1, with D possibly TRBD1 on 6 matching bases. V lost 8 bases, J lost 3 bases, and 16 bases lay in between. Germline V gene sequence: CDR1 SQVTM, CDR2 ANQGSEA. This CDR3 region has 13 residues. CDR3 region: CSSQGLGDTEAFF. CDR3 coding DNA: TGCAGCTCACAGGGATTGGGGGACACTGAAGCTTTCTTT.